The 24 T cell receptor beta chains below were found in one sample sequenced in a study of T cell changes during pregnancy in multiple sclerosis. Generated by immunoSEQ multiplex PCR, the TCRdb table keeps only in-frame clones and is missing some. The sample records tens of thousands of clones, 85% to 95% being singletons. The sample consisted of CD4+ T cells from peripheral blood mononuclear cells, taken in the second trimester of pregnancy. The receptor source for this set is a female donor with multiple sclerosis, enrolled in a pregnancy study.

The chain carries TRBV18 and TRBJ2-1; D is possibly TRBD1 (6 bases). Germline assignment: CDR1 KGHSH and CDR2 LQKENI. The CDR3 spans 14 residues. The V and J ends lost 3 bases and 6 bases respectively, with 12 bases between them. In nucleotides, the CDR3 is TGTGCCAGCTCACCCTCACAGGGAGTCAATGAGCAGTTCTTC. This sequence encodes CASSPSQGVNEQFF.

The J gene is TRBJ1-2, the V gene TRBV6-1; 7 nucleotides match TRBD1. There are 14 residues in the CDR3. CDR1 and CDR2 from the germline V gene are MNHNS and SASEGT. The V and J ends lost 6 bases and 3 bases, in that order; junction bases with no gene match: 7. In DNA, the CDR3 is TGTGCCAGCAGACCCAGGGGGACAGACTATGGCTACACCTTC. Protein: CASRPRGTDYGYTF.

The V gene is TRBV7-2, the J gene TRBJ2-3; 11 bases are a match to TRBD1. Germline loops: CDR1 SGHTA, CDR2 FQGNSA. V lost 2 bases to trimming and J lost 3 bases; unmatched junction nucleotides: 1. The CDR3 length is 15 residues. The CDR3 nucleotides are TGTGCCAGCAGCTTAAGGGACAGGGGGACAGATACGCAGTATTTT. Its translation: CASSLRDRGTDTQYF.

J is TRBJ1-1 and V is TRBV5-1; 9 bases match TRBD1. The CDR3 runs 14 residues. CDR1 SGHRS and CDR2 YFSETQ come from the germline V gene. J lost 8 bases, V lost 3 bases, and 8 bases had no gene match. CDR3: CASSSGQGRGEAFF. The DNA for the CDR3 is TGCGCCAGCAGCTCAGGACAGGGGAGAGGAGAAGCTTTCTTT.

This chain joins TRBV10-2 and TRBJ1-5; D is unclear. The V gene lost 4 bases and the J gene lost 5 bases, with 18 bases spanning the gap. The CDR3 runs 16 residues. Germline values: CDR1 WSHSY, CDR2 SAAADI. In nucleotides, the CDR3 is TGCGCCAGCAGTGTGACTCACATCGGAGGCGATCAGCCCCAGCATTTT. Its translation: CASSVTHIGGDQPQHF.

V usage is TRBV2 and J usage is TRBJ1-2; D remains ambiguous. Germline values: CDR1 SNHLY, CDR2 FYNNEI. The CDR3 has 16 residues. V was cut by 5 bases and J by 5 bases, with 21 bases left in between. The CDR3 nucleotides read TGTGCCAGCAGTCGAGACGAGGCCTCTACTCTTTATGGCTACACCTTC. Protein: CASSRDEASTLYGYTF. Combining the CDR3 with reference TRBV2 and TRBJ1-2 gives the whole variable domain EPEVTQTPSHQVTQMGQEVILRCVPISNHLYFYWYRQILGQKVEFLVSFYNNEISEKSEIFDDQFSVERPDGSNFTLKIRSTKLEDSAMYFCASSRDEASTLYGYTFGSGTRLTVV.

This chain joins TRBV19 and TRBJ2-1, with 8 nucleotides matching TRBD1. V was clipped by 3 bases and J by 4 bases; unmatched bases: 8. The CDR3 loop spans 16 amino acids. CDR1 is LNHDA, CDR2 SQIVND, per germline (reference sequence). For the CDR3, the DNA is TGTGCCAGTAGTATGTGGCGCCGGACAGGGTACAATGAGCAGTTCTTC. It encodes CASSMWRRTGYNEQFF.

The V call is TRBV20-1, the J call TRBJ2-7; D is perhaps TRBD2 (5 bases). In germline, CDR1 is DFQATT, CDR2 SNEGSKA (reference sequence). The V gene lost 8 bases and the J gene lost 4 bases, with 12 bases spanning the gap. CDR3 size: 11 residues. The CDR3 reads CSSRATYEQYF. CDR3 bases: TGCAGTTCGAGGGCGACTTACGAGCAGTACTTC.

The gene calls are TRBV18 and TRBJ1-5, with 7 bases aligning to TRBD1. V dropped 5 bases and J dropped 2; count of bases not matched to a gene: 3. The CDR3 has 14 amino acids. In germline, CDR1 is KGHSH, CDR2 LQKENI. CDR3 sequence: CASSWGTGNQPQHF. The CDR3 DNA is TGTGCCAGCTCATGGGGGACAGGCAATCAGCCCCAGCATTTT. The whole variable domain, filled in from reference TRBV18 and TRBJ1-5, reads NAGVMQNPRHLVRRRGQEARLRCSPMKGHSHVYWYRQLPEEGLKFMVYLQKENIIDESGMPKERFSAEFPKEGPSILRIQQVVRGDSAAYFCASSWGTGNQPQHFGDGTRLSIL.

This CDR3 is CASSLSLTEAFF. CDR3 sequence (DNA): TGTGCCAGCAGTTTATCTCTGACTGAAGCTTTCTTT. The V call is TRBV28, the J call TRBJ1-1; D not resolved. With 1 base removed from V and 5 bases from J, the gap between germline ends came to 5 bases. CDR3 length: 12 residues. CDR1 and CDR2 (germline): MDHEN, SYDVKM.

The CDR3 DNA follows: TGCGCCAGCAGTCAGGTTGGGGGGGGCACAGATACGCAGTATTTT. It encodes CASSQVGGGTDTQYF. V and J are TRBV5-1 and TRBJ2-3; TRBD2 matches 7 bases. Trimming at V came to 5 bases and at J to 1 base, leaving 7 bases not matched to a gene. In germline, CDR1 is SGHRS, CDR2 YFSETQ. CDR3 size: 15 residues.

This clone was seen a few times. The chain recombines TRBV7-6 with TRBJ1-2; weak D call: TRBD1 (6 bases). The CDR3 covers 14 residues. The V and J ends lost 4 bases and 2 bases respectively, with 11 bases between them. Looked up from germline, CDR1 is SGHVS and CDR2 is FNYEAQ. The CDR3 bases are TGTGCCAGCAGCTACCTCACAGGGAACTATGGCTACACCTTC. This translates into CASSYLTGNYGYTF.

This sequence joins TRBV6-1 and TRBJ2-3, with 11 bases fitting TRBD1. The ends lost 4 bases at V and 11 bases at J; junction bases unmatched: 11. Per germline, CDR1 MNHNS and CDR2 SASEGT. The CDR3 is made up of 15 amino acids. The CDR3 protein is CASSGRTGGTAGQYF. Here the CDR3 DNA reads TGTGCCAGCAGTGGCCGGACAGGGGGCACGGCTGGGCAGTATTTT.

This chain links TRBV4-2 with TRBJ2-1, with TRBD2 matching 8 bases. Germline-derived CDR1 and CDR2 are LGHNA and YNFKEQ. The CDR3 consists of 17 residues. V lost 4 bases and J lost 4; bases outside the gene matches: 12. CDR3 bases: TGTGCCAGCAGCCTTAGATTAGGACTAGCCGAGTACAATGAGCAGTTCTTC. Protein: CASSLRLGLAEYNEQFF.

The rearrangement joins TRBV30 to TRBJ1-2, with D unresolved. CDR1 and CDR2 from the germline V gene are GTSNPN and SVGIG (reference sequence). CDR3 length: 14 amino acids. CDR3 in amino acids: CASSDAILNYGYTF. The CDR3 nucleotides read TGTGCTTCGTCCGATGCAATACTTAACTATGGCTACACCTTC.

This clone appeared a single time. The rearrangement uses TRBV6-5 and TRBJ1-2; D is ambiguous. Germline CDR1 reads MNHEY; CDR2 reads SVGAGI. The length of the CDR3 is 13 residues. The ends were cut back, 6 bases at V and 2 bases at J, with 10 bases in the middle. The CDR3 DNA reads as TGTGCCAGCAGGGAAACAGTGAACTATGGCTACACCTTC. Protein sequence: CASRETVNYGYTF.

The rearrangement links TRBV18 to TRBJ1-5; 9 bases are shared with TRBD1. The CDR3 runs to 16 residues. Germline V lookup: CDR1 KGHSH, CDR2 LQKENI. J lost 4 bases, V lost 3 bases, and 7 bases had no gene match. DNA for the CDR3: TGTGCCAGCTCACCCTCGACAGGGGGTAAAAATCAGCCCCAGCATTTT. Its translation: CASSPSTGGKNQPQHF.

The chain joins TRBV5-6 to TRBJ1-2; a weak D match, TRBD1 (6 bases). Trimming removed 4 bases from V and 9 bases from J, with 16 bases in between. This CDR3 spans 13 amino acids. Looked up from germline, CDR1 is SGHDT and CDR2 is YYEEEE. This chain's CDR3 is CASSSQGFRSYTF. In nucleotides, the CDR3 is TGTGCCAGCAGCAGCCAGGGGTTCCGGAGCTACACCTTC.

The J gene is TRBJ2-7, the V gene TRBV7-2; a possible D gene is TRBD1 (6 bases). The CDR3 is 14 residues long. Trimming left V 4 bases short and J 0 bases short, with 10 bases between. CDR1 SGHTA and CDR2 FQGNSA come from the germline V gene. The CDR3 region is CASSSRDTSYEQYF. Written as DNA, the CDR3 is TGTGCCAGCAGCTCCCGGGACACCTCCTACGAGCAGTACTTC.

The gene calls are TRBV4-1 and TRBJ2-3, with 7 nucleotides matching TRBD2. This CDR3 spans 15 amino acids. Germline loops: CDR1 MGHRA, CDR2 YSYEKL. The V and J ends lost 1 base and 5 bases, in that order; junction bases with no gene match: 6. In DNA form, the CDR3 reads TGCGCCAGCAGCCAAGCCGGGCGGGGGTTAGATACGCAGTATTTT. This translates into CASSQAGRGLDTQYF.

Concerning this clone: The junction shows a germline mismatch at one end, possibly a read error. The chain has TRBV25-1 and TRBJ2-3, with a weak D call TRBD1 (7 bases). CDR1 and CDR2 from the germline V gene are MGHDK and SYGVNS. The CDR3 sequence is 15 residues long. The CDR3, as DNA: TGTGCCAGCCGTGAGGAGGGGGCACCCACAGATACGCAGTATTTT. The encoded protein is CASREEGAPTDTQYF.

The gene calls are TRBV6-1 and TRBJ1-5; D not resolved. Trimming pared 0 bases from V and 1 base from J, leaving 10 bases between. This CDR3 has 16 residues. Germline loops: CDR1 MNHNS, CDR2 SASEGT. The CDR3 here is CASSEAEEGSNQPQHF. The CDR3 DNA is TGTGCCAGCAGTGAAGCAGAAGAGGGCAGCAATCAGCCCCAGCATTTT.

The V call is TRBV5-1, the J call TRBJ2-1; the match to TRBD1 covers 8 bases. This CDR3 contains 16 residues. J was trimmed by 8 bases and V by 0 bases; bases with no gene match: 10. CDR1 is SGHRS and CDR2 is YFSETQ in the germline V gene. CDR3 DNA: TGCGCCAGCAGCTTGGTGGGCCAGGGGGCGGCCTATGAGCAGTTCTTC. Amino acid sequence: CASSLVGQGAAYEQFF.

The genes are TRBV18 and TRBJ1-4; D is possibly TRBD1 (6 bases). CDR1 and CDR2 from the germline V gene are KGHSH and LQKENI. The CDR3 covers 17 residues. V dropped 3 bases and J dropped 4 bases, with 18 bases sitting between them. The CDR3 loop reads CASSPKRGGEGNEKLFF. The CDR3 DNA reads TGTGCCAGCTCACCTAAAAGGGGGGGCGAAGGTAATGAAAAACTGTTTTTT.